The present T cell receptor (beta chain) was sequenced within a study of Ad26.COV2.S vaccination and SARS-CoV-2 variants. Findings of the study overall: Reports say spike-specific CD8+ and CD4+ T cell responses covered substantial breadth after vaccination.

The germline V gene has CDR1 MDHEN and CDR2 SYDVKM. V shed 7 bases, J shed 4 bases, and the junction held 9 bases outside the gene matches. The CDR3 totals 14 residues. Note on this clone: The antigen is not known.

The treatment denotes: around 19 received Ad26.COV2.S at low or high dose, single or two shots; a few received placebo; per-sample allocation not given. All samples were drawn on day 63, counting from the first vaccine or placebo injection. Expressing Wuhan-strain SARS-CoV-2 spike, an Ad26 vector served as the vaccine. Profiling relied on immunoSEQ multiplex PCR, and the TCRdb table lists in-frame clones only, not all of them. This sample has about 400,000 clones; roughly 90% occur once, and the top ten carry around 1.9%. This TCR came from a person aged 18-60 years who received the Ad26.COV2.S COVID-19 vaccine or a placebo. The sample in question was peripheral blood, obtained in a trial of Ad26.COV2.S vaccine versus placebo. V usage is TRBV28 and J usage is TRBJ2-7; TRBD1 matches 8 bases. CDR3 in DNA: TGTGCCAGCAAATTCAGGGGGCGTGGGTACGAGCAGTACTTC. This codes for CASKFRGRGYEQYF.